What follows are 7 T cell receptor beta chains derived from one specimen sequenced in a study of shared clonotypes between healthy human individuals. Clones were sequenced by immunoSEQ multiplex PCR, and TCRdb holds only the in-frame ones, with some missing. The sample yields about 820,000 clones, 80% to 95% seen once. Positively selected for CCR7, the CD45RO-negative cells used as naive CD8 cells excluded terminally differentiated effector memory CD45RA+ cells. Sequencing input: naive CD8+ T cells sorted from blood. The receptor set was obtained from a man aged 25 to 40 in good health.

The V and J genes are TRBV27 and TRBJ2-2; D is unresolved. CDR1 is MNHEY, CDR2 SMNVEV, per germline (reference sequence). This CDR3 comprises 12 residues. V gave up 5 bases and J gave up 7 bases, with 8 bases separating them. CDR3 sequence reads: CASSPPYGELFF. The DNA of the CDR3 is TGTGCCAGCAGTCCCCCTTACGGGGAGCTGTTTTTT.

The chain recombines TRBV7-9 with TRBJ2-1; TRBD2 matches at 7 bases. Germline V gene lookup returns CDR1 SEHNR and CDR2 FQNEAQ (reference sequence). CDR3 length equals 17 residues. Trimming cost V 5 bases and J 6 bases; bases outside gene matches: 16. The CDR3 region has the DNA TGTGCCAGCAGCCTGCCCCTACGCGGACTAGTTTCCAATGAGCAGTTCTTC. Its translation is CASSLPLRGLVSNEQFF.

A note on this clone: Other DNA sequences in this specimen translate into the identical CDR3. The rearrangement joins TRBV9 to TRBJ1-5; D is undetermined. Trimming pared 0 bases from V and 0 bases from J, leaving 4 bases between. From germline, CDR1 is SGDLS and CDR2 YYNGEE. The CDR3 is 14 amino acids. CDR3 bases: TGTGCCAGCAGCGTAGACGGTAGCAATCAGCCCCAGCATTTT. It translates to CASSVDGSNQPQHF.

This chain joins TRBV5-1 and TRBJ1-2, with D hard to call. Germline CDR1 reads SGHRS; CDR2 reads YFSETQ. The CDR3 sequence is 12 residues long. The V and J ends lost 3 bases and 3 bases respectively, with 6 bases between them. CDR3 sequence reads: CASSSDDYGYTF. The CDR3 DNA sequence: TGCGCCAGCAGCTCGGACGACTATGGCTACACCTTC. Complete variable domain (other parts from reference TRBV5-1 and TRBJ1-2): KAGVTQTPRYLIKTRGQQVTLSCSPISGHRSVSWYQQTPGQGLQFLFEYFSETQRNKGNFPGRFSGRQFSNSRSEMNVSTLELGDSALYLCASSSDDYGYTFGSGTRLTVV.

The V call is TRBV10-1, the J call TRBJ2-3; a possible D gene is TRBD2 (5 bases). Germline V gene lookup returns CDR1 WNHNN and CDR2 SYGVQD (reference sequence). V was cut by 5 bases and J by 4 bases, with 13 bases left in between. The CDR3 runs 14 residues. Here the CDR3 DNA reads TGCGCCAGCAGTCACATTGAGGGTCCAGATACGCAGTATTTT. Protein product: CASSHIEGPDTQYF.

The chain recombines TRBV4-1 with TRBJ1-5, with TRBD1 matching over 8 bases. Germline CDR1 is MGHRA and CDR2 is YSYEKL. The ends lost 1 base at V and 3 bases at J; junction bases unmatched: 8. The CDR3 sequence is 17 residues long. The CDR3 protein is CASSQAWTGRINQPQHF. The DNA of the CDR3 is TGCGCCAGCAGCCAAGCTTGGACAGGGAGAATCAATCAGCCCCAGCATTTT.

CDR3 in DNA: TGTGCCAGCAGCGATGGACTAGCGGGAGGTTACTCCTACGAGCAGTACTTC. Amino acids: CASSDGLAGGYSYEQYF. The rearrangement uses TRBV5-4 and TRBJ2-7; 14 bases fit TRBD2. The CDR3 covers 17 residues. CDR1 and CDR2 (germline): SGHNT, YYREEE (reference sequence). The trim removed 4 bases at V and 0 bases at J, leaving 6 bases unmatched.